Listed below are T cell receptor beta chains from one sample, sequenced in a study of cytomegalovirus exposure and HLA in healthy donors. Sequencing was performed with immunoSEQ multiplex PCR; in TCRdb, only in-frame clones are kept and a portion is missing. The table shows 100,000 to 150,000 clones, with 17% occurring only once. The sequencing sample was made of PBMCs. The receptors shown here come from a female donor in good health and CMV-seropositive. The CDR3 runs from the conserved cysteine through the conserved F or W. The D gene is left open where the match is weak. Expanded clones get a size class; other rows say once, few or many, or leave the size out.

DNA: TGTGCCAGCAGCTTGGCAGCTAACTATGGCTACACCTTC; CDR3: CASSLAANYGYTF; J: TRBJ1-2; length: 13; size: few; V: TRBV7-2; D: -
DNA: TGTGCCAGCAGTGCCTACCGGGATCGACGCACAGATACGCAGTATTTT; CDR3: CASSAYRDRRTDTQYF; J: TRBJ2-3; length: 16; size: -; V: TRBV6-1; D: -
DNA: TGTGCCAGCAGTTTCCTACAGCTAAACGCCGGGGAGCTGTTTTTT; CDR3: CASSFLQLNAGELFF; J: TRBJ2-2; length: 15; size: few; V: TRBV28; D: -
DNA: TGTGCCAGCTCACCCACTAGCGGGGACACGCAGTATTTT; CDR3: CASSPTSGDTQYF; J: TRBJ2-3; length: 13; size: few; V: TRBV18; D: TRBD2
DNA: TGCGCCAGCAGCTTGTATTTACCGGGAATCCAAGAGACCCAGTACTTC; CDR3: CASSLYLPGIQETQYF; J: TRBJ2-5; length: 16; size: few; V: TRBV5-1; D: -
DNA: TGTGCCAGCACGCCAGGGTGGTCCTACGAGCAGTACTTC; CDR3: CASTPGWSYEQYF; J: TRBJ2-7; length: 13; size: few; V: TRBV2; D: -
DNA: TGTGCCAGCAGTGCGGACTTACATGGCTACACCTTC; CDR3: CASSADLHGYTF; J: TRBJ1-2; length: 12; size: few; V: TRBV2; D: -
DNA: TGTGCCAGCAGCTACAGTCACCCTCGAGCCTACGAGCAGTACTTC; CDR3: CASSYSHPRAYEQYF; J: TRBJ2-7; length: 15; size: few; V: TRBV6-5; D: -
DNA: TGTGCCAGCTCTCGTACCGGGACAGGGCAGACCCAGTACTTC; CDR3: CASSRTGTGQTQYF; J: TRBJ2-5; length: 14; size: -; V: TRBV18; D: TRBD1
DNA: TGTGCCAGCAGCCGGGGACAGTACGAACTAGCCAAAAACATTCAGTACTTC; CDR3: CASSRGQYELAKNIQYF; J: TRBJ2-4; length: 17; size: -; V: TRBV5-6; D: TRBD1
DNA: TGCGCCAGCAGTCAATCCCCGTGCACTAGCGCCACCGGGGAGCTGTTTTTT; CDR3: CASSQSPCTSATGELFF; J: TRBJ2-2; length: 17; size: -; V: TRBV23-1; D: TRBD2
DNA: TGTGCCAGCAGCTTAGGACAGATCAGCTACACCTTC; CDR3: CASSLGQISYTF; J: TRBJ1-2; length: 12; size: many; V: TRBV7-9; D: -
DNA: TGTGCCACTCTCCGGGACAGGGTTTCTGAAGCTTTCTTT; CDR3: CATLRDRVSEAFF; J: TRBJ1-1; length: 13; size: few; V: TRBV19; D: TRBD1
DNA: TGTGCCAGCAACAGGGACGTACCGGGCCTTGCCGACGTCCTGACTTTC; CDR3: CASNRDVPGLADVLTF; J: TRBJ2-6; length: 16; size: few; V: TRBV7-9; D: -
DNA: TGTGCCAGCAGCTTCGGACTAGCTGCAATCGAGCAGTACTTC; CDR3: CASSFGLAAIEQYF; J: TRBJ2-7; length: 14; size: few; V: TRBV7-8; D: TRBD2
DNA: TGTGCCAGCAGCTTTCTAGGCCGCCGCTACGAGCAGTACTTC; CDR3: CASSFLGRRYEQYF; J: TRBJ2-7; length: 14; size: -; V: TRBV21-1; D: -
DNA: TGCGCCAGCAGCGCCGGGAGCAATCAGCCCCAGCATTTT; CDR3: CASSAGSNQPQHF; J: TRBJ1-5; length: 13; size: few; V: TRBV5-1; D: -
DNA: TGTGCCAGCAGTGCTTTGCGGGACAGTTACAATGAGCAGTTCTTC; CDR3: CASSALRDSYNEQFF; J: TRBJ2-1; length: 15; size: -; V: TRBV6-1; D: -
DNA: TGTGCCAGCGGTAGTAGCTCCTACAATGAGCAGTTCTTC; CDR3: CASGSSSYNEQFF; J: TRBJ2-1; length: 13; size: few; V: TRBV6-1; D: -
DNA: TGCGCCAGCAGCCAAGCAGGGGTCCTCTCTGGGGCCAACGTCCTGACTTTC; CDR3: CASSQAGVLSGANVLTF; J: TRBJ2-6; length: 17; size: -; V: TRBV4-3; D: -
DNA: TGTGCCAGCTCACCCGGGGGCAGGGGGAAGGCTGAAGCTTTCTTT; CDR3: CASSPGGRGKAEAFF; J: TRBJ1-1; length: 15; size: -; V: TRBV18; D: TRBD1
DNA: TGTGCCAGCAGCGTAGATGGCAGGCTAGCGGGGGGCGAGCAGTTCTTC; CDR3: CASSVDGRLAGGEQFF; J: TRBJ2-1; length: 16; size: -; V: TRBV9; D: TRBD2
DNA: TGTGCCAGCGGAACAACGGGAGAAACCTACGAGCAGTACTTC; CDR3: CASGTTGETYEQYF; J: TRBJ2-7; length: 14; size: -; V: TRBV27; D: -
DNA: TGTGCCAGCAGCCAAGATCCCTCCAAGTGGGACAGGAGGGATACGCAGTATTTT; CDR3: CASSQDPSKWDRRDTQYF; J: TRBJ2-3; length: 18; size: -; V: TRBV14; D: TRBD1
DNA: TGTGCCAGCAGGTACCGGGACAGGTCCACCTACGAGCAGTACTTC; CDR3: CASRYRDRSTYEQYF; J: TRBJ2-7; length: 15; size: few; V: TRBV7-2; D: TRBD1
DNA: TGTGCCAGCAGCGTAGGGGACAGTCCTCCCGAGCAGTACTTC; CDR3: CASSVGDSPPEQYF; J: TRBJ2-7; length: 14; size: -; V: TRBV9; D: TRBD1
DNA: TGCGCCAGCAGTGACCAAAAAAAGGGGCGACCCTACGAGCAGTACTTC; CDR3: CASSDQKKGRPYEQYF; J: TRBJ2-7; length: 16; size: -; V: TRBV10-1; D: -
DNA: TGTGCCAGCAGCCCGCGCCGTCGGGGCGGGATCTACGAGCAGTACTTC; CDR3: CASSPRRRGGIYEQYF; J: TRBJ2-7; length: 16; size: -; V: TRBV7-9; D: -
DNA: TGCAGCGACCAACGCGGGTCGTCTAACTATGGCTACACCTTC; CDR3: CSDQRGSSNYGYTF; J: TRBJ1-2; length: 14; size: few; V: TRBV29-1; D: -
DNA: TGTGCCAGCAGTTTTACAGGGAAGGTCTGGGAGCAGTACTTC; CDR3: CASSFTGKVWEQYF; J: TRBJ2-7; length: 14; size: few; V: TRBV28; D: -
DNA: TGTGCCAGCAGCCAGGGATCAGAAGGGGAATACGAGCAGTACTTC; CDR3: CASSQGSEGEYEQYF; J: TRBJ2-7; length: 15; size: few; V: TRBV4-2; D: -
DNA: TGCGCCAGCAGTAAAAACAGGGGTGGCGCCTACGAGCAGTACTTC; CDR3: CASSKNRGGAYEQYF; J: TRBJ2-7; length: 15; size: -; V: TRBV10-1; D: TRBD1
DNA: TGTGCCAGCAGCTTAGGCTCTAGCGGGAGATTCTACGAGCAGTACTTC; CDR3: CASSLGSSGRFYEQYF; J: TRBJ2-7; length: 16; size: once; V: TRBV13; D: TRBD2
DNA: TGTGCCAGCAGCCCCGTAGGAATGGCACTAGCGGCATTCGAGCAGTACTTC; CDR3: CASSPVGMALAAFEQYF; J: TRBJ2-7; length: 17; size: few; V: TRBV7-2; D: TRBD2
DNA: TGTGCCAGCAGGGCGGGACAGGGGTATGGCTACACCTTC; CDR3: CASRAGQGYGYTF; J: TRBJ1-2; length: 13; size: once; V: TRBV28; D: TRBD1
DNA: TGTGCCAGCAGTCCCGGACTGGGAAGGTCTCCCTCCTACAATGAGCAGTTCTTC; CDR3: CASSPGLGRSPSYNEQFF; J: TRBJ2-1; length: 18; size: few; V: TRBV28; D: -
DNA: TGTGCCAGTAGAACCCTTTTGGCTGGAGATACGCAGTATTTT; CDR3: CASRTLLAGDTQYF; J: TRBJ2-3; length: 14; size: few; V: TRBV19; D: -
DNA: TGTGCCAGCAGTTGGACTAGCGGGGGAAATGAGCAGTTCTTC; CDR3: CASSWTSGGNEQFF; J: TRBJ2-1; length: 14; size: -; V: TRBV28; D: TRBD2
DNA: TGCGCCAGCAGCTTGGGGGGGGGCGCTAGCAATCAGCCCCAGCATTTT; CDR3: CASSLGGGASNQPQHF; J: TRBJ1-5; length: 16; size: few; V: TRBV5-1; D: -
DNA: TGTGCCAGTAGCACCATAGCGGGAGCCTACGAGCAGTACTTC; CDR3: CASSTIAGAYEQYF; J: TRBJ2-7; length: 14; size: -; V: TRBV19; D: TRBD2
DNA: TGTGCCAGCTCACCACCGGGACTAGCGGGATTATCCTACGAGCAGTACTTC; CDR3: CASSPPGLAGLSYEQYF; J: TRBJ2-7; length: 17; size: -; V: TRBV18; D: TRBD2
DNA: TGTGCCAGCCGGACTAGCGGGACAGGAGAGCAGTACTTC; CDR3: CASRTSGTGEQYF; J: TRBJ2-7; length: 13; size: few; V: TRBV2; D: TRBD2
DNA: TGTGCCAGCAGCCCAGGACCCGGGACAGGGATTGGCTACACCTTC; CDR3: CASSPGPGTGIGYTF; J: TRBJ1-2; length: 15; size: -; V: TRBV11-2; D: TRBD1
DNA: TGTGCCAGCAGCCCCATATTCGGTCCTAGCAATCAGCCCCAGCATTTT; CDR3: CASSPIFGPSNQPQHF; J: TRBJ1-5; length: 16; size: few; V: TRBV7-8; D: -
DNA: TGTGCCAGCAGCGTTGGACAGGGTAACACCATATATTTT; CDR3: CASSVGQGNTIYF; J: TRBJ1-3; length: 13; size: -; V: TRBV9; D: TRBD1
DNA: TGTGCCAGCAGTTTATTAAGTACTAGCGCCTCCTACGAGCAGTACTTC; CDR3: CASSLLSTSASYEQYF; J: TRBJ2-7; length: 16; size: -; V: TRBV27; D: TRBD2
DNA: TGTGCCATCAGTGAGTCGGTTATACGGGGGGCGAGCCCTGAAGCTTTCTTT; CDR3: CAISESVIRGASPEAFF; J: TRBJ1-1; length: 17; size: few; V: TRBV10-3; D: -
DNA: TGTGCCAGCAGCTTAGGAGCGGGAGGGCACTACGAGCAGTACTTC; CDR3: CASSLGAGGHYEQYF; J: TRBJ2-7; length: 15; size: -; V: TRBV7-3; D: TRBD2
DNA: TGTGCCAGTAGTCCCCCTGGGGCGGGGGCGTGGGAGCAGTACTTC; CDR3: CASSPPGAGAWEQYF; J: TRBJ2-7; length: 15; size: -; V: TRBV19; D: -
DNA: TGTGCCATCAAAGGACAGGGCGGGGATCAGCCCCAGCATTTT; CDR3: CAIKGQGGDQPQHF; J: TRBJ1-5; length: 14; size: few; V: TRBV10-3; D: TRBD1
DNA: TGTGCCAGCATCCCCGGGGGCTCCTACGAGCAGTACTTC; CDR3: CASIPGGSYEQYF; J: TRBJ2-7; length: 13; size: -; V: TRBV6-5; D: -
DNA: TGTGCCAGCAGTGAAGCGCTAGGCTATGGCTACACCTTC; CDR3: CASSEALGYGYTF; J: TRBJ1-2; length: 13; size: few; V: TRBV6-1; D: -
DNA: TGTGCCAGCAGCCTGAAAAGAGGCGGGAACACCGGGGAGCTGTTTTTT; CDR3: CASSLKRGGNTGELFF; J: TRBJ2-2; length: 16; size: -; V: TRBV7-9; D: -
DNA: TGTGCTAGTGGTTTTGGGACAGGGGCACCGGTTAGCAATCAGCCCCAGCATTTT; CDR3: CASGFGTGAPVSNQPQHF; J: TRBJ1-5; length: 18; size: few; V: TRBV12-5; D: TRBD1
DNA: TGTGCCAGCAGTTACTCGGCGGGGGCGAATACCTACGAGCAGTACTTC; CDR3: CASSYSAGANTYEQYF; J: TRBJ2-7; length: 16; size: few; V: TRBV6-5; D: -
DNA: TGTGCCAGCGGGACAGTTCGACAGCCCCAGCATTTT; CDR3: CASGTVRQPQHF; J: TRBJ1-5; length: 12; size: -; V: TRBV4-2; D: TRBD1
DNA: TGTGCCAGCAGTGGTGAGGACAGGACAGGGGGCTACACCTTC; CDR3: CASSGEDRTGGYTF; J: TRBJ1-2; length: 14; size: -; V: TRBV6-6; D: TRBD1
DNA: TGTGCCAGCAGCTTAGGGACAGGGTTGGGCACAGATACGCAGTATTTT; CDR3: CASSLGTGLGTDTQYF; J: TRBJ2-3; length: 16; size: few; V: TRBV7-8; D: TRBD1
DNA: TGTGCCAGCAGCCTGTTGGGGGGGGAAGCTTTCTTT; CDR3: CASSLLGGEAFF; J: TRBJ1-1; length: 12; size: -; V: TRBV11-3; D: -
DNA: TGCAGCGTTGAATCCTGGACCCGGGAGGGGATCGGGGAGCTGTTTTTT; CDR3: CSVESWTREGIGELFF; J: TRBJ2-2; length: 16; size: few; V: TRBV29-1; D: TRBD2